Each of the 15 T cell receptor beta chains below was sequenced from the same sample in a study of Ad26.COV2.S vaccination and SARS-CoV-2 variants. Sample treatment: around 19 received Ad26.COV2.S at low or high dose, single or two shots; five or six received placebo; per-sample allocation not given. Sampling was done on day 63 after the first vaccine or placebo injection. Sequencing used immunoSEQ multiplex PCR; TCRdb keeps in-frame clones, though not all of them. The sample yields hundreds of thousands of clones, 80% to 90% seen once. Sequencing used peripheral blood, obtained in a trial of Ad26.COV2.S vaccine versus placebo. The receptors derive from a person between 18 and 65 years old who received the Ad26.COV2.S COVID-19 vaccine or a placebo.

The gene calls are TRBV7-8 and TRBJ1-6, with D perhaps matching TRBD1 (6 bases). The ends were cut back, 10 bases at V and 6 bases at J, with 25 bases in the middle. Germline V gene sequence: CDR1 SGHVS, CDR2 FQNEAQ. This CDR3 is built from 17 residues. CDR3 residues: CATGSPLRGRGNSPLHF. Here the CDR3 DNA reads TGTGCCACCGGGAGCCCCCTACGGGGGCGCGGTAATTCACCCCTCCACTTT.

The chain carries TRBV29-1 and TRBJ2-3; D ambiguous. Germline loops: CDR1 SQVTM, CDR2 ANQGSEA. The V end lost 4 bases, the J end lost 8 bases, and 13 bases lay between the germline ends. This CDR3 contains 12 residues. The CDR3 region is CSVATKTGTQYF. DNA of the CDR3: TGCAGCGTTGCCACGAAAACTGGTACGCAGTATTTT.

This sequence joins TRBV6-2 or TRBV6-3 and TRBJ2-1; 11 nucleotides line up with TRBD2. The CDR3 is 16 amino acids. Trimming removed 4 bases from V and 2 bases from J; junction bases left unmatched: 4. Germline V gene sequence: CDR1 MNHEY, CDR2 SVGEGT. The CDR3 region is CASSSQTSGAYNEQFF. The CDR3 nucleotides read TGTGCCAGCAGTTCACAGACTAGCGGGGCCTACAATGAGCAGTTCTTC.

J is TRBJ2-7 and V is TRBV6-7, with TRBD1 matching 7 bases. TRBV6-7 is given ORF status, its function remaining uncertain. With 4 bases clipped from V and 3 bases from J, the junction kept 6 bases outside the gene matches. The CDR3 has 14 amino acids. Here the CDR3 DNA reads TGTGCCAGCAGTTTCGACAGGGTCTTCTACGAGCAGTACTTC. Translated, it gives CASSFDRVFYEQYF.

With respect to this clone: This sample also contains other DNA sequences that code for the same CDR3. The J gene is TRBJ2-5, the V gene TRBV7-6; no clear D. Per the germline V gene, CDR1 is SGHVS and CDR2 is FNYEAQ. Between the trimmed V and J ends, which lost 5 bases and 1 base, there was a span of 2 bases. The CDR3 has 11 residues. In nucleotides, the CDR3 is TGTGCCAGCAGCCTCCAAGAGACCCAGTACTTC. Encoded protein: CASSLQETQYF.

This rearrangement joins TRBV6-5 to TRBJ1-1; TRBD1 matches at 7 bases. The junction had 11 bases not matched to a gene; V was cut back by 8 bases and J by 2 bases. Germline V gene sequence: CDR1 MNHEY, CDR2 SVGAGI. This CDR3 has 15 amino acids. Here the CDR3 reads CASFTRGQANTEAFF. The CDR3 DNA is TGTGCCAGCTTTACCCGAGGACAGGCCAACACTGAAGCTTTCTTT.

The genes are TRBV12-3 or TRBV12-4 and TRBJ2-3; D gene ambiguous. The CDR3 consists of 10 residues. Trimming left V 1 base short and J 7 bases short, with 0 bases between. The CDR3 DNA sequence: TGTGCCAGCAGTTTAGATACGCAGTATTTT. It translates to CASSLDTQYF.

CDR3 DNA: TGCGCCAGCAGCTTGGGACAGGGAGGAGATACGCAGTATTTT. Translating gives CASSLGQGGDTQYF. This rearrangement joins TRBV5-1 to TRBJ2-3, with D perhaps matching TRBD1 (7 bases). This CDR3 contains 14 residues. Germline CDR1 is SGHRS and CDR2 is YFSETQ. Deletions cut 0 bases from V and 5 bases from J, with 10 bases between.

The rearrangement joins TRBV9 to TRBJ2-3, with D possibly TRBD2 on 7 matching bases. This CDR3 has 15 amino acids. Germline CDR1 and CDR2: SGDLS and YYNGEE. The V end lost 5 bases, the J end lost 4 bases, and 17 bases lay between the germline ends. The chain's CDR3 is CASSDLGGPADTQYF. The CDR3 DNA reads TGTGCCAGCAGTGATCTGGGGGGGCCGGCAGATACGCAGTATTTT.

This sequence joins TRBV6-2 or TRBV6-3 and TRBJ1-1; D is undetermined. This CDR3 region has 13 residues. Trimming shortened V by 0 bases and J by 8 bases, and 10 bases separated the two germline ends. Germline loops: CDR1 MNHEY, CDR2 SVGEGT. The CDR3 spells CASSYSGREEAFF. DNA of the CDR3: TGTGCCAGCAGTTACTCCGGACGGGAAGAAGCTTTCTTT.

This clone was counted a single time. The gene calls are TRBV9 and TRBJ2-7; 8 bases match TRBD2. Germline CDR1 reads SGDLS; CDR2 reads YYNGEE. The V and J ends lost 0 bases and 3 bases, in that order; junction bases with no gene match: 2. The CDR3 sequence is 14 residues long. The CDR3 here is CASSVAGGHYEQYF. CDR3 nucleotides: TGTGCCAGCAGCGTAGCGGGAGGGCACTACGAGCAGTACTTC.

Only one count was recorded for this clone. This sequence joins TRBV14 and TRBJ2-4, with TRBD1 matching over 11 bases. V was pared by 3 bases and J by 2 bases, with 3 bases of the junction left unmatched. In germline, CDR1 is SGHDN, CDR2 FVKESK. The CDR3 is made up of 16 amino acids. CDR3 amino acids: CASSQGTGGTKNIQYF. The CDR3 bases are TGTGCCAGCAGCCAGGGGACAGGGGGAACCAAAAACATTCAGTACTTC.

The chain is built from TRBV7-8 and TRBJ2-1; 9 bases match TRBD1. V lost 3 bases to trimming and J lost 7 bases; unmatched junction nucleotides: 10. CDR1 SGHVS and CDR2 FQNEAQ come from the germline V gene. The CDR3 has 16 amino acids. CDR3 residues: CASSLGQGRFGNEQFF. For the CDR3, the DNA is TGTGCCAGCAGCTTGGGACAGGGCAGGTTTGGGAATGAGCAGTTCTTC.

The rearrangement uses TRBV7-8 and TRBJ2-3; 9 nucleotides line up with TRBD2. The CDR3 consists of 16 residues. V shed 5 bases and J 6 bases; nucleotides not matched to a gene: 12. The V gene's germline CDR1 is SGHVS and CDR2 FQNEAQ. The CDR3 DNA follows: TGTGCCAGCAGCCCCGCCCAAGCGGGAGGAAAGGATACGCAGTATTTT. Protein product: CASSPAQAGGKDTQYF. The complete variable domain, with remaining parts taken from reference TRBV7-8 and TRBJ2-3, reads GAGVSQSPRYKVAKRGQDVALRCDPISGHVSLFWYQQALGQGPEFLTYFQNEAQLDKSGLPSDRFFAERPEGSVSTLKIQRTQQEDSAVYLCASSPAQAGGKDTQYFGPGTRLTVL.

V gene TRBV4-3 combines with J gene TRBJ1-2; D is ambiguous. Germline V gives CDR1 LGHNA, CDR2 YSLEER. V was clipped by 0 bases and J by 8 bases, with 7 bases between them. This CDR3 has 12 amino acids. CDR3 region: CASSQEGGGYTF. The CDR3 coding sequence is TGCGCCAGCAGCCAAGAGGGAGGGGGCTACACCTTC.